A single sample is the source of the 17 T cell receptor beta chains below, sequenced in a study of T cells in Graves' hyperthyroidism and ophthalmopathy. RNA transcripts provided the source from which TCR beta CDR3 regions were amplified. First-round RT-PCR of the TCR CDR3 relied on the HTBI primer set. Each CDR3 protein is one row after TCRdb ran MiXCR on the multiplex PCR reads. The repertoire consists of about 360,000 distinct CDR3 sequences, with less than 15% occurring once and the leading ten covering 9.2%. The source material was blood. Receptors were obtained from a woman between 18 and 29 years old with Graves' hyperthyroidism.

This clonotype appeared many times. The chain links TRBV2 to TRBJ2-3; D remains unclear. CDR1 is SNHLY, CDR2 FYNNEI, per germline. This CDR3 contains 16 residues. V was pared by 2 bases and J by 1 base, with 13 bases between. CDR3: CASSERGEPGTDTQYF. In DNA form, the CDR3 reads TGTGCCAGCAGTGAACGTGGGGAACCCGGCACAGATACGCAGTATTTT.

A few counts support this clonotype. The rearrangement uses TRBV7-9 and TRBJ2-2; D not resolved. The germline CDR1 and CDR2 sequences are SEHNR and FQNEAQ (reference sequence). The ends were cut back, 3 bases at V and 1 base at J, with 12 bases in the middle. CDR3 size: 16 residues. CDR3 sequence reads: CASSFPQRRNTGELFF. The CDR3 DNA is TGTGCCAGCAGCTTCCCTCAGAGGCGGAACACCGGGGAGCTGTTTTTT.

This clonotype was counted many times. The rearrangement uses TRBV7-9 and TRBJ1-5; no firm D call. V was pared by 5 bases and J by 7 bases, with 15 bases between. Germline V gene data show CDR1 as SEHNR and CDR2 as FQNEAQ (reference sequence). The CDR3 has 14 residues. Here the CDR3 reads CASSPREIGQPQHF. CDR3 coding DNA: TGTGCCAGCAGCCCCCGCGAGATCGGGCAGCCCCAGCATTTT.

This clonotype occurred many times. The chain is built from TRBV29-1 and TRBJ1-1; possible D gene TRBD1, 6 bases. The CDR3 sequence is 14 residues long. Germline lookup yields CDR1 SQVTM and CDR2 ANQGSEA. Deletions cut 6 bases from V and 1 base from J, with 15 bases between. The CDR3 DNA reads TGCAGCGTATCTCCGGGACACACGAACACTGAAGCTTTCTTT. It specifies CSVSPGHTNTEAFF.

This clonotype was picked up many times. The J gene is TRBJ2-5, the V gene TRBV7-2; no clear D. Trimming left V 2 bases short and J 3 bases short, with 10 bases between. The CDR3 extends over 14 amino acids. CDR1 and CDR2 (germline): SGHTA, FQGNSA. The CDR3 is CASSLTASEETQYF. In nucleotides, the CDR3 is TGTGCCAGCAGCTTAACGGCCTCAGAAGAGACCCAGTACTTC.

This clonotype was recorded a few times. The CDR3 coding sequence is TGTGCCACTAGACCCGACAGAAACCAAGAGACCCAGTACTTC. This encodes CATRPDRNQETQYF. This chain joins TRBV19 and TRBJ2-5; weak D call: TRBD1 (5 bases). Germline assignment: CDR1 LNHDA and CDR2 SQIVND (reference sequence). The CDR3 consists of 14 residues. V was shortened by 10 bases and J by 0 bases, with 15 bases between the two germline ends.

The chain links TRBV2 to TRBJ2-1, with TRBD2 matching over 9 bases. This CDR3 is 15 amino acids long. In germline, CDR1 is SNHLY, CDR2 FYNNEI. The ends lost 1 base at V and 5 bases at J; junction bases unmatched: 3. This CDR3 is CASSEGRGGNNEQFF. DNA of the CDR3: TGTGCCAGCAGTGAAGGGCGGGGGGGGAACAATGAGCAGTTCTTC.

This sequence joins TRBV4-1 and TRBJ2-1; 8 nucleotides line up with TRBD1. The CDR3 sequence is 14 residues long. Germline CDR1 and CDR2: MGHRA and YSYEKL. Losses at the gene ends were 1 base for V and 15 bases for J; bases not matched to a gene: 11. CDR3 nucleotides: TGCGCCAGCAGCCAAGCCGCGGACAGGGAAAGGCGGTTCTTC. Its translation is CASSQAADRERRFF.

In its sample, this clonotype was seen once. This may arise from a read error, as a much more abundant clone is one base away. This chain uses TRBV7-8 with TRBJ2-1; D might be TRBD1 or TRBD2, each matching 7 bases. The CDR3 is made up of 14 amino acids. Germline CDR1 reads SGHVS; CDR2 reads FQNEAQ. The CDR3 DNA reads TGTACCAGCAGCTTAGCGGGCTCGGGACAGGAGCAGTTCTTC. This codes for CTSSLAGSGQEQFF.

The J gene is TRBJ1-2, the V gene TRBV4-2; D is possibly TRBD1 (6 bases). The germline V gene encodes CDR1 LGHNA and CDR2 YNFKEQ. The CDR3 sequence is 16 residues long. With 5 bases removed from V and 0 bases from J, the gap between germline ends came to 16 bases. The CDR3 spells CASSTRQDVSNYGYTF. CDR3 nucleotide sequence: TGTGCCAGCAGCACCCGACAGGACGTGTCTAACTATGGCTACACCTTC.

This clonotype was seen ten or more times. The genes are TRBV18 and TRBJ2-1; 7 nucleotides agree with TRBD2. This CDR3 is 16 amino acids long. J lost 3 bases, V lost 0 bases, and 5 bases had no gene match. CDR1 is KGHSH and CDR2 is LQKENI in the germline V gene. The CDR3 bases are TGTGCCAGCTCACCACCGATAGCGGGTGGCTACAATGAGCAGTTCTTC. It codes for CASSPPIAGGYNEQFF.

The rearrangement uses TRBV19 and TRBJ1-1; D not certain. Germline V gene sequence: CDR1 LNHDA, CDR2 SQIVND (reference sequence). V shed 2 bases and J shed 0 bases, with 7 bases lying between them. The CDR3 has 14 residues. CDR3 sequence reads: CASSIRPMNTEAFF. The CDR3 DNA reads TGTGCCAGTAGTATACGTCCCATGAACACTGAAGCTTTCTTT.

At least ten counts were recorded for this clonotype. V is TRBV20-1 and J is TRBJ1-1; 7 bases match TRBD1. Germline trimming cut 5 bases from V and 1 base from J; bases unmatched to any gene: 1. In germline, CDR1 is DFQATT, CDR2 SNEGSKA (reference sequence). The CDR3 loop spans 12 amino acids. The CDR3 region is CSAWDRNTEAFF. The CDR3 DNA reads as TGCAGTGCTTGGGACAGGAACACTGAAGCTTTCTTT.

There are many counts of this clonotype. V usage is TRBV4-1 and J usage is TRBJ2-7; D is undetermined. Germline lookup yields CDR1 MGHRA and CDR2 YSYEKL. CDR3 length: 16 residues. V lost 3 bases, J lost 2 bases, and 17 bases lay in between. The DNA of the CDR3 is TGCGCCAGCAGCCACCCATTGGCCAAGGATCCCTACGAGCAGTACTTC. This codes for CASSHPLAKDPYEQYF.

In its sample, this clonotype was seen many times. This chain uses TRBV28 with TRBJ1-4; D perhaps matches TRBD1 (5 bases). The CDR3 runs to 14 residues. Germline CDR1 reads MDHEN; CDR2 reads SYDVKM. V lost 5 bases and J lost 4, with 11 bases in between. CDR3: CASSIDRVNEKLFF. CDR3 DNA: TGTGCCAGCAGTATTGACAGAGTTAATGAAAAACTGTTTTTT.

This clonotype was observed a few times. A single base separates this from a much larger clone, so it may be a read error. This sequence joins TRBV7-2 and TRBJ2-1; 8 bases fit TRBD1. The CDR3 totals 14 residues. In germline, CDR1 is SGHTA, CDR2 FQGNSA. Trimming removed 4 bases from V and 10 bases from J; junction bases left unmatched: 9. CDR3 coding DNA: TGTGCCAGCAGCTCTGATCAGGGGGCGGGGGAGCAGTTCTTC. Translation gives CASSSDQGAGEQFF.

This clonotype was seen ten or more times. J is TRBJ2-1 and V is TRBV4-3; D remains unclear. The CDR3 runs to 16 residues. Looked up from germline, CDR1 is LGHNA and CDR2 is YSLEER. Trimming left V 0 bases short and J 1 base short, with 10 bases between. The CDR3, as DNA: TGCGCCAGCAGCCAAGAGAGGTCTGCTTCCTACAATGAGCAGTTCTTC. Translation gives CASSQERSASYNEQFF.